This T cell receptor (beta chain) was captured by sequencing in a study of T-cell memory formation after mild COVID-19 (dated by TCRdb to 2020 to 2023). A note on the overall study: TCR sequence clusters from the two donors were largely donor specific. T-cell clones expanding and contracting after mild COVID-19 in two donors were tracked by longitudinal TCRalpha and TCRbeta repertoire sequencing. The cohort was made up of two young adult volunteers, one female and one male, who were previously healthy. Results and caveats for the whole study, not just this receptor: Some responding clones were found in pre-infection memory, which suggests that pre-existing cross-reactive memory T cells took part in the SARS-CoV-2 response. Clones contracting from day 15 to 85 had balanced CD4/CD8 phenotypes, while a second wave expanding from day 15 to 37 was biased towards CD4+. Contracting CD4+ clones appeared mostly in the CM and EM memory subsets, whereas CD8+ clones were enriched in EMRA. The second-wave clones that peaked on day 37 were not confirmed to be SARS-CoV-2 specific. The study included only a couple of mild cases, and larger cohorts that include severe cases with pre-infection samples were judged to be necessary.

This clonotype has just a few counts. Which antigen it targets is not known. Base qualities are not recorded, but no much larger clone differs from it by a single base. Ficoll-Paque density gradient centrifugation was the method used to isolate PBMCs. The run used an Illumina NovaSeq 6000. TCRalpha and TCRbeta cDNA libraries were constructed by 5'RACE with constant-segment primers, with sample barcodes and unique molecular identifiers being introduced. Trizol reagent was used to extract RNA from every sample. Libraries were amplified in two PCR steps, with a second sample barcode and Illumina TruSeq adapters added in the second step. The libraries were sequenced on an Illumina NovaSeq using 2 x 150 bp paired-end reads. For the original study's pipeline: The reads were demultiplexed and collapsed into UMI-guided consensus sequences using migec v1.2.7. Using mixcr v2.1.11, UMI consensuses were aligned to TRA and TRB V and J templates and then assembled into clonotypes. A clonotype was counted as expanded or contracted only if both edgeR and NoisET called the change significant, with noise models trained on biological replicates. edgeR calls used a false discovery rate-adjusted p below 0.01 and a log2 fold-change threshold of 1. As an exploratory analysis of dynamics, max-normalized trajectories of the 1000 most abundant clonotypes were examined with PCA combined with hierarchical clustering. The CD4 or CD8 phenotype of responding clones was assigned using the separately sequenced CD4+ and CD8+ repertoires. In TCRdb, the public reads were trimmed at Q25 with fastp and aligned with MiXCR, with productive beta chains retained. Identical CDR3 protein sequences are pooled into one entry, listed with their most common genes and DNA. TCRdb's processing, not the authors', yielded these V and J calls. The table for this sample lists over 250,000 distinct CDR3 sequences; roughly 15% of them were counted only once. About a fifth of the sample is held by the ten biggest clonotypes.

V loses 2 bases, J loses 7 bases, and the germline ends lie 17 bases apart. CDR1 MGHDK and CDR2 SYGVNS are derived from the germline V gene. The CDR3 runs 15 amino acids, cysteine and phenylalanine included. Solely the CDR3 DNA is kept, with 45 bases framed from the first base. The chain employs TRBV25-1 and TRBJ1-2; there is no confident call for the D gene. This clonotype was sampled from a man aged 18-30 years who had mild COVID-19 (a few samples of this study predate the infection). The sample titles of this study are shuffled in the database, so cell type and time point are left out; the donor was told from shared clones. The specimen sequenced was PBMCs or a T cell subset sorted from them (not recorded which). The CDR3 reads CASSEIRGRGLGYTF. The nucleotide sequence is TGTGCCAGCAGTGAAATTCGAGGGAGAGGGCTTGGCTACACCTTC.